One sample yielded the 11 T cell receptor beta chains listed below, sequenced in a study of regulatory T cells in long-lasting Graves disease. Regarding time point: newly diagnosed GD, antithyroid drugs for less than 3 months. Construction of the TCR library relied on RNA isolated from PBMCs. Arm-PCR of CDR3 regions and iRepertoire HTBI primers were used to build TCR beta libraries. TCRdb itself ran the multiplex PCR reads through MiXCR, one entry per CDR3 protein. The sample gives over 350,000 distinct CDR3 sequences, 13% to 15% of which show up once; approximately 17% is in the top ten. These sequences were also reported in another study, on T cells in Graves' hyperthyroidism and ophthalmopathy.

The input for sequencing was peripheral blood mononuclear cells (PBMCs), taken at new diagnosis, from a patient treated with antithyroid drugs. Receptor source: a woman between 50 and 59 years old with Graves disease.

At least ten counts were recorded for this clonotype. The chain combines TRBV3-1 with TRBJ1-2; D ambiguous. Germline-derived CDR1 and CDR2 are LGHDT and YNNKEL (reference sequence). V lost 0 bases to trimming and J lost 7 bases, with 12 bases between them. This CDR3 spans 14 amino acids. In nucleotides, the CDR3 is TGTGCCAGCAGCCAAGATGCAGGTCCTGTTGGCTACACCTTC. It translates to CASSQDAGPVGYTF.

This chain joins TRBV29-1 and TRBJ2-5; perhaps TRBD2 as D (6 bases). The CDR3 is 12 residues long. The germline CDR1 and CDR2 sequences are SQVTM and ANQGSEA. Trimming took off 7 bases at V and 5 bases at J, with 14 bases between the two ends. CDR3 sequence: CSANRESETQYF. The CDR3 DNA sequence: TGCAGCGCCAACCGGGAGTCGGAGACCCAGTACTTC.

This clonotype turned up a few times. The rearrangement uses TRBV30 and TRBJ2-7, with 7 nucleotides matching TRBD2. The trim removed 4 bases at V and 5 bases at J, leaving 8 bases unmatched. The germline V gene has CDR1 GTSNPN and CDR2 SVGIG (reference sequence). The CDR3 is 13 amino acids. CDR3 nucleotides: TGTGCCTGGACCACCTTAGCGGGTAACGAGCAGTACTTC. Encoded protein: CAWTTLAGNEQYF.

J is TRBJ1-4 and V is TRBV6-1, with 10 bases aligning to TRBD1. The CDR3 is 20 residues long. After removal of 6 bases from V and 5 bases from J, the junction contained 21 bases not matched to a gene. The germline CDR1 and CDR2 sequences are MNHNS and SASEGT. The CDR3: CASRSTRKGQGVKKNEKLFF. CDR3 sequence (DNA): TGTGCCAGCAGATCAACCAGAAAAGGACAGGGGGTAAAGAAAAATGAAAAACTGTTTTTT.

The sample holds a few counts of this clonotype. The chain is built from TRBV19 and TRBJ2-1, with 10 bases that match TRBD2. This CDR3 contains 15 residues. Trimming cost V 5 bases and J 6 bases; bases outside gene matches: 7. Germline V gene lookup returns CDR1 LNHDA and CDR2 SQIVND (reference sequence). CDR3 amino acids: CASSVTSGTTNEQFF. DNA of the CDR3: TGTGCCAGTAGTGTTACTAGCGGGACTACCAATGAGCAGTTCTTC.

The CDR3 DNA follows: TGTGCCATCAGTTCGGGACTTAGCACAGATACGCAGTATTTT. Its translation: CAISSGLSTDTQYF. The rearrangement uses TRBV10-3 and TRBJ2-3, with D perhaps TRBD2 (6 bases). Trimming shortened V by 5 bases and J by 0 bases, and 9 bases separated the two germline ends. This CDR3 has 14 residues. Germline assignment: CDR1 ENHRY and CDR2 SYGVKD.

The chain recombines TRBV5-1 with TRBJ2-1, with 13 bases identical to TRBD2. CDR1 is SGHRS and CDR2 is YFSETQ in the germline V gene. V lost 5 bases and J lost 0; bases outside the gene matches: 8. The CDR3 is made up of 18 amino acids. The CDR3 reads CASRPGTSGASSYNEQFF. The CDR3 region has the DNA TGCGCCAGCAGACCCGGGACTAGCGGGGCTAGCTCCTACAATGAGCAGTTCTTC.

This clonotype was seen at least ten times. This chain connects TRBV5-1 to TRBJ2-5; D gene uncertain. Germline loops: CDR1 SGHRS, CDR2 YFSETQ. V lost 4 bases and J 5 bases, leaving 15 bases between the germline ends. The length of the CDR3 is 14 residues. DNA for the CDR3: TGCGCCAGCAGCCCCCCCCAGGTTCGGGAGACCCAGTACTTC. Translated, it gives CASSPPQVRETQYF.

As regards this clonotype: A much larger clonotype is one base distant, so this may be a read error. V is TRBV29-1 and J is TRBJ2-3; maybe TRBD2 (7 bases). This CDR3 region has 15 residues. Germline loops: CDR1 SQVTM, CDR2 ANQGSEA. CDR3 protein: CRVEGGGGGVDTQYF. Written as DNA, the CDR3 is TGCAGAGTTGAAGGCGGAGGGGGGGGCGTTGATACGCAGTATTTT.

This clonotype has a single count. The rearrangement joins TRBV28 to TRBJ1-5, with D hard to call. V was cut by 3 bases and J by 5 bases, with 14 bases left in between. Germline CDR1 MDHEN, CDR2 SYDVKM. This CDR3 has 15 residues. In nucleotides, the CDR3 is TGTGCCAGCAGTTTGGGCCGTAACCCATATCAGCCCCAGCATTTT. Amino acids: CASSLGRNPYQPQHF.

The chain recombines TRBV10-3 with TRBJ2-7; D is tentatively TRBD1 or TRBD2 (5 bases each). Trimming left V 7 bases short and J 5 bases short, with 18 bases between. This CDR3 region has 14 residues. CDR1 is ENHRY, CDR2 SYGVKD, per germline. As DNA, the CDR3 is TGTGCCATCAACGCCGGGGCTCAGAGGCACGAGCAGTACTTC. This gives the protein CAINAGAQRHEQYF.